The entry that follows covers one T cell receptor beta chain sequence. V was pared by 3 bases and J by 1 base, with 9 bases between. The germline V gene encodes CDR1 ENHRY and CDR2 SYGVKD. The length of the CDR3 is 14 residues. As processed by the authors: Estimation of nucleated cell counts was performed using reference gene primer amplification. Profiling relied on immunoSEQ multiplex PCR, and the TCRdb table lists in-frame clones only, not all of them. That table supplies the V and J calls and clone size; D and trimming were determined from the DNA. The sample gives fewer than 300,000 clones, 88% of which show up once; 0.9% to 1% is in the top ten. The data were taken from a study of blood T cell repertoires in COVID-19. The overall study: Acute and convalescent COVID-19 specimens originated in the United States, Italy and Spain. PBMCs, B-cell-depleted T cells, or T cells provided the cDNA or gDNA that made up the material.

Sequencing was carried out using peripheral blood. The chain joins TRBV10-3 to TRBJ1-2; D is unclear. The clonotype comes from a woman aged 40 to 50 who had recovered from COVID-19. As DNA, the CDR3 is TGTGCCATCAGTGACGCTCGCGTTAACTATGGCTACACCTTC. This encodes CAISDARVNYGYTF.